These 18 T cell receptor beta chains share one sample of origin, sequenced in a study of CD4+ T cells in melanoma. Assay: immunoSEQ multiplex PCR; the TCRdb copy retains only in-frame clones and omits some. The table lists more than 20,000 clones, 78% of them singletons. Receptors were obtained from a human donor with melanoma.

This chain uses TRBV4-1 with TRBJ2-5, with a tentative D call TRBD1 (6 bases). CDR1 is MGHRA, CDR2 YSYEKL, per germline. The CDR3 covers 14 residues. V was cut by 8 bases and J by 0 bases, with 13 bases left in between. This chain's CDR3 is CASGKDRNQETQYF. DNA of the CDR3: TGCGCCAGCGGGAAGGACAGAAACCAAGAGACCCAGTACTTC.

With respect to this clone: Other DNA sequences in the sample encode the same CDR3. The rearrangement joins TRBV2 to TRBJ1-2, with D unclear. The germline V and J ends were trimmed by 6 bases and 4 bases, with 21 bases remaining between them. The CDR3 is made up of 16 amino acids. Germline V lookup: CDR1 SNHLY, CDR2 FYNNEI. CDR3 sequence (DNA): TGTGCCAGCAGAGGGAGACGTTACCGCGGTGTCTATGGCTACACCTTC. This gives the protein CASRGRRYRGVYGYTF.

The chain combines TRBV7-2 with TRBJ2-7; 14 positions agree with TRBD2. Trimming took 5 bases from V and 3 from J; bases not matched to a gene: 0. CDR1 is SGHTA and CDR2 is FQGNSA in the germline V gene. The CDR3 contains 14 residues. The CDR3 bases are TGTGCCAGCAGCGGGACTAGCGGGGGCTACGAGCAGTACTTC. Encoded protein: CASSGTSGGYEQYF.

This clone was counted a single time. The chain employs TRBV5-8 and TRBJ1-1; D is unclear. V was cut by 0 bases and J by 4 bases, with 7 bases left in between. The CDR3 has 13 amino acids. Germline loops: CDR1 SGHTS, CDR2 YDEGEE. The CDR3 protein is CASSLGWSTEAFF. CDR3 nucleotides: TGTGCCAGCAGCTTGGGCTGGAGCACTGAAGCTTTCTTT.

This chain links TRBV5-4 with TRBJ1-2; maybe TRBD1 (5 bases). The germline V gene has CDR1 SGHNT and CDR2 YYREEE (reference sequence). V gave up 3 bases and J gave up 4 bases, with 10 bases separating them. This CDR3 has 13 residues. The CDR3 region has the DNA TGTGCCAGCAGCTCGGGGGGTCGCTATGGCTACACCTTC. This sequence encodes CASSSGGRYGYTF.

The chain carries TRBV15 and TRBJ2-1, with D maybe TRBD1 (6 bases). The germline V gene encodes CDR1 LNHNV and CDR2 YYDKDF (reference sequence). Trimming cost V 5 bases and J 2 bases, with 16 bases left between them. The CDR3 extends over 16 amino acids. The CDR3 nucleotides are TGTGCCACCAGCTGGTGGCCGACAGGACCCTACAATGAGCAGTTCTTC. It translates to CATSWWPTGPYNEQFF.

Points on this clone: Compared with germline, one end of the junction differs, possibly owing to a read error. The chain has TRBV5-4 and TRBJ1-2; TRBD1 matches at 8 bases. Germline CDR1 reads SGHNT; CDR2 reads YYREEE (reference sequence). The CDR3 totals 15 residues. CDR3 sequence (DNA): TGTGCCAGCAGCTCTGGTTTGTCAGGGGGCAGCGGCTACATCTTC. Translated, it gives CASSSGLSGGSGYIF. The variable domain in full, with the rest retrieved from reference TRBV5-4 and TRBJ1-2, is ETGVTQSPTHLIKTRGQQVTLRCSSQSGHNTVSWYQQALGQGPQFIFQYYREEENGRGNFPPRFSGLQFPNYSSELNVNALELDDSALYLCASSSGLSGGSGYIFGSGTRLTVV.

CDR3 sequence: CASSPGPAGGLVKEQFF. CDR3 coding DNA: TGTGCCAGCAGTCCGGGGCCAGCGGGGGGGCTAGTAAAAGAGCAGTTCTTC. This chain connects TRBV11-3 to TRBJ2-1, with 10 bases that match TRBD2. Germline trimming cut 6 bases from V and 10 bases from J; bases unmatched to any gene: 18. The length of the CDR3 is 17 residues. From germline, CDR1 is SGHNT and CDR2 YENEEA.

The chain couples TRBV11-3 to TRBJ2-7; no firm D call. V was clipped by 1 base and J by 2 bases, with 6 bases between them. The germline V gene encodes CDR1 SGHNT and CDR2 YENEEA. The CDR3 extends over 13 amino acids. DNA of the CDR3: TGTGCCAGCAGCTTAGCAGGACCCTACGAGCAGTACTTC. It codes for CASSLAGPYEQYF.

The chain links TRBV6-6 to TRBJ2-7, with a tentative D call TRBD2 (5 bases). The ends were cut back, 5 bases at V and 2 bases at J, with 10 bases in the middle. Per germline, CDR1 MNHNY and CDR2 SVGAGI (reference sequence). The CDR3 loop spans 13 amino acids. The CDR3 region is CASSPRATYEQYF. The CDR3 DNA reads TGTGCCAGCAGTCCGAGGGCCACCTACGAGCAGTACTTC.

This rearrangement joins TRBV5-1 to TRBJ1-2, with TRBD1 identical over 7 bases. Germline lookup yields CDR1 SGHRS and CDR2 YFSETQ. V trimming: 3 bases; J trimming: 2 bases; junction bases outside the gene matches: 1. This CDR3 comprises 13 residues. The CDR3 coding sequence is TGCGCCAGCAGCTCACAGGGGAACTATGGCTACACCTTC. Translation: CASSSQGNYGYTF. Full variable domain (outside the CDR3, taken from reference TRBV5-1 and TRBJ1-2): KAGVTQTPRYLIKTRGQQVTLSCSPISGHRSVSWYQQTPGQGLQFLFEYFSETQRNKGNFPGRFSGRQFSNSRSEMNVSTLELGDSALYLCASSSQGNYGYTFGSGTRLTVV.

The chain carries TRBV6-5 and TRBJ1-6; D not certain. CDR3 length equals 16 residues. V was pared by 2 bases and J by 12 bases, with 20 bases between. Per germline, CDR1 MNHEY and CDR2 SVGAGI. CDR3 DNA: TGTGCCAGCAGTTACCACTCGGGCCCACCCGCGGAACCCCTCCACTTT. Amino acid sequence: CASSYHSGPPAEPLHF.

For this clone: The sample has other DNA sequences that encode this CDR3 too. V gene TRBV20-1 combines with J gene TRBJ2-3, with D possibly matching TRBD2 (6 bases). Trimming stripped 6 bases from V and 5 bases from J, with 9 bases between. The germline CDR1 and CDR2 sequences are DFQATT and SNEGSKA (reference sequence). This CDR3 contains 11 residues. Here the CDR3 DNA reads TGCAGTGCCGGGGGACTAGATACGCAGTATTTT. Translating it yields CSAGGLDTQYF.

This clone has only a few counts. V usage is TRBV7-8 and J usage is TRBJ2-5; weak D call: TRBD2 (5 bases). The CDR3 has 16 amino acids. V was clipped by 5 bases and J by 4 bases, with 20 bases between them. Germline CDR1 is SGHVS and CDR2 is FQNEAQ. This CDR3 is CASSPSGSRSGETQYF. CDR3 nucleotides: TGTGCCAGCAGCCCGTCGGGGTCCAGGTCGGGAGAGACCCAGTACTTC.

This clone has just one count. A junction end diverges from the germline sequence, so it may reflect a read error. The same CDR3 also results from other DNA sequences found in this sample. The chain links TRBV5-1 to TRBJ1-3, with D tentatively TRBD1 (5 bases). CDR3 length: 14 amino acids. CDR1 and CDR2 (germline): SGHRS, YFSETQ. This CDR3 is CASSLQGAGNTIYF. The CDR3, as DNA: TGTGCCAGCAGCTTGCAAGGGGCTGGAAACACCATATATTTT.

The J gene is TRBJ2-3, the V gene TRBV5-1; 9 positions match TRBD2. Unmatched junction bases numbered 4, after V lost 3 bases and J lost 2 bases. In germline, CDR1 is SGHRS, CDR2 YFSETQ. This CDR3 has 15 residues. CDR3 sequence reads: CASSSSGAYTDTQYF. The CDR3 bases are TGCGCCAGCAGCTCTAGCGGGGCATACACAGATACGCAGTATTTT. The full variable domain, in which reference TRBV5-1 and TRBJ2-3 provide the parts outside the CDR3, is KAGVTQTPRYLIKTRGQQVTLSCSPISGHRSVSWYQQTPGQGLQFLFEYFSETQRNKGNFPGRFSGRQFSNSRSEMNVSTLELGDSALYLCASSSSGAYTDTQYFGPGTRLTVL.

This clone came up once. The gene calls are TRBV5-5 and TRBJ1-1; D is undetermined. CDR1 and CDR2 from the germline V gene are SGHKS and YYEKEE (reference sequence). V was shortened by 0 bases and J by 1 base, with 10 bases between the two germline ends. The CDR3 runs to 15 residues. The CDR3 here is CASSLDRGRNTEAFF. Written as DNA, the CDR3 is TGTGCCAGCAGCTTGGACCGGGGAAGGAACACTGAAGCTTTCTTT.

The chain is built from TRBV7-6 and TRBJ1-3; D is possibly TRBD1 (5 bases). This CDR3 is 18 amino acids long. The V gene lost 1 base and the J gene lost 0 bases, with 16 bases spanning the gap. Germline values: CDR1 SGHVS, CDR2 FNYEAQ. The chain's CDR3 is CASSLVSGGSSSGNTIYF. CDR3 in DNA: TGTGCCAGCAGCTTAGTTAGTGGGGGATCCTCCTCTGGAAACACCATATATTTT.